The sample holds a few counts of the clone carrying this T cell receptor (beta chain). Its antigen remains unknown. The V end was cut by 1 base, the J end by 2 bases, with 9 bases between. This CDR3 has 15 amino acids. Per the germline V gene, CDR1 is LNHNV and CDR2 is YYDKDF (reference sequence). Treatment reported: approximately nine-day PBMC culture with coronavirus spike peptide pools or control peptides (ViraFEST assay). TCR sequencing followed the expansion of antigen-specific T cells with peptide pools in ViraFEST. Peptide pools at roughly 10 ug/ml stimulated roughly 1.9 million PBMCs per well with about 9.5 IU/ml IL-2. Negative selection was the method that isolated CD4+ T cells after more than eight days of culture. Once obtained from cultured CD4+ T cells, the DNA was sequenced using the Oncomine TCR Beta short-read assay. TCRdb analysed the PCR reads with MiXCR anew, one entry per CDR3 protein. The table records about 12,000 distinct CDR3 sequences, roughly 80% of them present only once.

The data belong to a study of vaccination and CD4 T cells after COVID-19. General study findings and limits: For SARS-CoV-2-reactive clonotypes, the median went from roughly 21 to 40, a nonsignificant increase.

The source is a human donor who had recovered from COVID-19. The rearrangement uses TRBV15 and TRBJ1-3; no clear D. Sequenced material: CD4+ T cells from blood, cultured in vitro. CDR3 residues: CATSRGPEAGNTIYF. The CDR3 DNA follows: TGTGCCACCAGCAGAGGCCCCGAAGCTGGAAACACCATATATTTT.